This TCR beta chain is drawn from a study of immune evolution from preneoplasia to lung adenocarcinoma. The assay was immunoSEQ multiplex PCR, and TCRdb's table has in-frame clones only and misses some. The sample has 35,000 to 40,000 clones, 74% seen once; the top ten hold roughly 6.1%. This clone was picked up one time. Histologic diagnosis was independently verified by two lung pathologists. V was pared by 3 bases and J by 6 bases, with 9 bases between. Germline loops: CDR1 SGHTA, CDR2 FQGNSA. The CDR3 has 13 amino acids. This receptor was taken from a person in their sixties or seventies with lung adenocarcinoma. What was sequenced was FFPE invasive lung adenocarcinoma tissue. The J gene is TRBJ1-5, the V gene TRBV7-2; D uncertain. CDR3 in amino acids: CASSFLEVQPQHF. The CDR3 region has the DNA TGTGCCAGCAGCTTTCTGGAGGTTCAGCCCCAGCATTTT.